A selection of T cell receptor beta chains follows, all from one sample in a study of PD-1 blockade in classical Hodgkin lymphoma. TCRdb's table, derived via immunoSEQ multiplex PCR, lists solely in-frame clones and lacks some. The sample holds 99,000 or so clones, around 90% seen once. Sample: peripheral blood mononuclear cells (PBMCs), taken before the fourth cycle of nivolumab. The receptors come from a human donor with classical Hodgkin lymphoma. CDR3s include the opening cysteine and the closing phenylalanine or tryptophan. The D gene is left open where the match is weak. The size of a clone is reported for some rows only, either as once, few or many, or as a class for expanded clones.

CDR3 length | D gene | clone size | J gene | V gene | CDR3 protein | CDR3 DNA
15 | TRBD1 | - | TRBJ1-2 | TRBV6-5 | CASSSGTGGLNGYTF | TGTGCCAGCAGTTCAGGGACAGGGGGTCTAAATGGCTACACCTTC
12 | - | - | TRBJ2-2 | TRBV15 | CATRPNTGELFF | TGTGCCACCAGACCGAACACCGGGGAGCTGTTTTTT
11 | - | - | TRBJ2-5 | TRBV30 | CAWSAQETQYF | TGTGCCTGGAGTGCTCAAGAGACCCAGTACTTC
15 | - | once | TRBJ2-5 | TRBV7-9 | CASSSAFGSQETQYF | TGTGCCAGCAGCTCAGCTTTTGGCAGCCAAGAGACCCAGTACTTC
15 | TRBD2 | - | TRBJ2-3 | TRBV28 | CASSSTGGTTDTQYF | TGTGCCAGCAGTTCGACGGGGGGGACCACAGATACGCAGTATTTT
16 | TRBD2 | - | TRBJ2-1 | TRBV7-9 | CASRDSGTSGYNEQFF | TGTGCCAGCAGAGACTCCGGGACTAGCGGTTACAATGAGCAGTTCTTC
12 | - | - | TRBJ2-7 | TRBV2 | CASSGKGSEQYF | TGTGCCAGCAGTGGTAAGGGGAGTGAGCAGTACTTC
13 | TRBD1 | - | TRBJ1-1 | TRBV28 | CASSSGTGFEAFF | TGTGCCAGCAGTTCAGGGACAGGCTTTGAAGCTTTCTTT
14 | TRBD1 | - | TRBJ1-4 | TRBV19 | CASSVGQGHEKLFF | TGTGCCAGTAGTGTGGGACAGGGACATGAAAAACTGTTTTTT
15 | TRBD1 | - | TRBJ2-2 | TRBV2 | CASSGQGAGTGELFF | TGTGCCAGCAGTGGACAGGGGGCCGGGACCGGGGAGCTGTTTTTT
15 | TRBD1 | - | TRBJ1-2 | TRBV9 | CASSATGTGNYGYTF | TGTGCCAGCAGCGCGACCGGGACAGGGAACTATGGCTACACCTTC
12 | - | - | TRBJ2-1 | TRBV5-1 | CASSLAGGEQFF | TGCGCCAGCAGCTTGGCGGGGGGCGAGCAGTTCTTC
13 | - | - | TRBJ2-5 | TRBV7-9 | CASSKPSQETQYF | TGTGCCAGCAGTAAGCCTTCCCAAGAGACCCAGTACTTC
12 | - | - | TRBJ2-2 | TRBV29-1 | CSVEDLDGELFF | TGCAGCGTTGAAGATCTGGACGGGGAGCTGTTTTTT
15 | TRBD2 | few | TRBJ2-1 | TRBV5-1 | CASGTSGESYNEQFF | TGCGCCAGCGGAACTAGCGGGGAGTCCTACAATGAGCAGTTCTTC
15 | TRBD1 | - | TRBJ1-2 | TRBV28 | CASSLLDRGVYGYTF | TGTGCCAGCAGTCTTTTGGACAGGGGCGTCTATGGCTACACCTTC
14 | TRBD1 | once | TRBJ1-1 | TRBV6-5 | CASSPVGRGLKAFF | TGTGCCAGCAGTCCCGTCGGTAGGGGGCTAAAAGCTTTCTTT
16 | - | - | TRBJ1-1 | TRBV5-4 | CASSPRQQGVNTEAFF | TGTGCCAGCAGCCCCCGACAACAGGGCGTGAACACTGAAGCTTTCTTT
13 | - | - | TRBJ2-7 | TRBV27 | CASSRTPFEEQYF | TGTGCCAGCAGCAGGACACCGTTTGAGGAGCAGTACTTC
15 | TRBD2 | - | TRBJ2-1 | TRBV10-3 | CAISPTSGGLNEQFF | TGTGCCATCAGCCCGACTAGCGGGGGCCTTAATGAGCAGTTCTTC
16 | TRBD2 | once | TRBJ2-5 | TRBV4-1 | CASSQDSGRYQETQYF | TGCGCCAGCAGCCAAGATTCCGGGAGGTACCAAGAGACCCAGTACTTC
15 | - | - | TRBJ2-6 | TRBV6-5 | CASSYTYSGANVLTF | TGTGCCAGCAGTTACACCTACTCTGGGGCCAACGTCCTGACTTTC
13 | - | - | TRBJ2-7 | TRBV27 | CASSSGTSYEQYF | TGTGCCAGCAGTTCCGGGACATCCTACGAGCAGTACTTC
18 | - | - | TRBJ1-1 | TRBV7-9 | CASSLHPPLGQMNTEAFF | TGTGCCAGCAGCTTACATCCCCCTCTAGGACAAATGAACACTGAAGCTTTCTTT
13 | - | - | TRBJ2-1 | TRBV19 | CASIGSSYNEQFF | TGTGCCAGTATCGGGAGCTCCTACAATGAGCAGTTCTTC
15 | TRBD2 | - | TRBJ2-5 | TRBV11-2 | CASSLAPLAGETQYF | TGTGCCAGCAGCTTAGCCCCCCTAGCGGGAGAGACCCAGTACTTC
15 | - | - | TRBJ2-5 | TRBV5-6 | CASSLGRANQETQYF | TGTGCCAGCAGCTTGGGGCGGGCTAACCAAGAGACCCAGTACTTC
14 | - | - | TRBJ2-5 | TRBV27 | CASSLIGLVGTQYF | TGTGCCAGCAGTTTAATCGGCCTGGTAGGGACCCAGTACTTC
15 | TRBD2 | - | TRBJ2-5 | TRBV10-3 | CATGLAGTTQETQYF | TGTGCTACAGGCCTAGCGGGGACCACCCAAGAGACCCAGTACTTC
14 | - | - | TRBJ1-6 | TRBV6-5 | CASREEGLRSPLHF | TGTGCCAGCCGGGAGGAGGGCCTTAGGTCACCCCTCCACTTT
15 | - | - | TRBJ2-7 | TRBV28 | CASSLLRTDSYEQYF | TGTGCCAGCAGTTTACTTCGGACAGACTCCTACGAGCAGTACTTC
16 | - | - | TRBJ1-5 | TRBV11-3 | CASSLKRGYSNQPQHF | TGTGCCAGCAGCTTAAAACGGGGGTATAGCAATCAGCCCCAGCATTTT
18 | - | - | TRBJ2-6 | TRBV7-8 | CASSPHLGVGSGANVLTF | TGTGCCAGCAGCCCACATCTAGGGGTGGGCTCTGGGGCCAACGTCCTGACTTTC
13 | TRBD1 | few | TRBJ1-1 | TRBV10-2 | CASTGQGKTEAFF | TGCGCCAGCACGGGACAGGGCAAGACTGAAGCTTTCTTT
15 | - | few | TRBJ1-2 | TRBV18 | CASSPQGVGGYGYTF | TGTGCCAGCTCACCACAGGGCGTGGGGGGCTATGGCTACACCTTC
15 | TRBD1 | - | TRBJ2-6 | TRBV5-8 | CASSEDRLGTNVLTF | TGTGCCAGCAGCGAGGACAGGTTGGGGACCAACGTCCTGACTTTC
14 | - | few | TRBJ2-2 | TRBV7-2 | CASGLTANTGELFF | TGTGCCAGTGGTCTCACGGCGAACACCGGGGAGCTGTTTTTT
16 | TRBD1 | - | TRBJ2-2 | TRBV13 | CASSLDRAPNTGELFF | TGTGCCAGCAGCTTGGACAGGGCCCCGAACACCGGGGAGCTGTTTTTT
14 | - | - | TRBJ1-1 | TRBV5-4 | CASSLVHGGEEAFF | TGTGCCAGCAGCTTGGTCCACGGGGGCGAGGAAGCTTTCTTT
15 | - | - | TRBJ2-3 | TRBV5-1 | CASSLGPGVPDTQYF | TGCGCCAGCAGCTTGGGGCCAGGGGTTCCAGATACGCAGTATTTT
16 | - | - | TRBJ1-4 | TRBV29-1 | CSTTGTAGATNEKLFF | TGCAGCACTACGGGAACCGCAGGGGCAACTAATGAAAAACTGTTTTTT
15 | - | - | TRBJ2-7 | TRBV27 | CASRTLGGRAGEQYF | TGTGCCAGCAGGACCCTAGGGGGGAGGGCCGGCGAGCAGTACTTC
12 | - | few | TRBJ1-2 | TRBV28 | CASSSGVEGYTF | TGTGCCAGCAGTTCCGGGGTTGAAGGCTACACCTTC
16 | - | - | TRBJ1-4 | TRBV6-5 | CASSYYGRGANEKLFF | TGTGCCAGCAGTTACTATGGCAGGGGCGCCAATGAAAAACTGTTTTTT